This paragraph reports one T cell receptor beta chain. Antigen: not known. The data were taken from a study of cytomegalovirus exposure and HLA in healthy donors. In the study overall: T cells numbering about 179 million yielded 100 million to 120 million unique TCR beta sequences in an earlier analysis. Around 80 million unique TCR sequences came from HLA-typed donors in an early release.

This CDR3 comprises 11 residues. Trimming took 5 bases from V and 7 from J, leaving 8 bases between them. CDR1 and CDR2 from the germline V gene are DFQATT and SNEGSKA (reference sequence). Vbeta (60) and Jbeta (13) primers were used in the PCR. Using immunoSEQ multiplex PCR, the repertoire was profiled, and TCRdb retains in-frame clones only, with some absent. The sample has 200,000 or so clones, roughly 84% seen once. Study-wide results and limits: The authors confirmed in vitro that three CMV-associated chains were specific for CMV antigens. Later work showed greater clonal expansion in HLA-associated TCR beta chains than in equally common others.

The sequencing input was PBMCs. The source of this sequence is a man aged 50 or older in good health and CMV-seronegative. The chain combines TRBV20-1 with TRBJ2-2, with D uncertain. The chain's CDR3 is CSADSGGELFF. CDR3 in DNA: TGCAGTGCTGACTCCGGCGGGGAGCTGTTTTTT.